A single sample gave rise to the 29 T cell receptor beta chains below, sequenced in a study of regulatory T cells in long-lasting Graves disease. Time point specified: newly diagnosed GD, antithyroid drugs for less than 3 months. TCR sequences were obtained from RNA taken from PBMCs. The TCR beta library used iRepertoire HTBI primers with Arm-PCR amplification of CDR3. One entry per CDR3 protein results from TCRdb running MiXCR on the multiplex PCR reads. Of around 400,000 distinct CDR3 sequences in the sample, about 12% were seen once. These data also featured in a second study, about T cells in Graves' hyperthyroidism and ophthalmopathy.

The sample in question was peripheral blood mononuclear cells (PBMCs), obtained at new diagnosis, from a patient treated with antithyroid drugs. All receptors derive from a woman between 18 and 29 years old with Graves disease.

This clonotype was recorded a few times. This chain links TRBV6-1 with TRBJ2-1; possibly TRBD2 for D (6 bases). Germline V CDR1 and CDR2: MNHNS, SASEGT. V lost 1 base and J lost 16, with 14 bases in between. This CDR3 spans 12 amino acids. CDR3 nucleotides: TGTGCCAGCAGTGAAGGGCGGGGATGCGAATTCTTC. Residues: CASSEGRGCEFF.

This clonotype was seen more than once but under ten times. The J gene is TRBJ2-1, the V gene TRBV6-5; 9 nucleotides agree with TRBD1. Germline CDR1 MNHEY, CDR2 SVGAGI. The CDR3 contains 18 residues. V trimming: 0 bases; J trimming: 8 bases; junction bases outside the gene matches: 14. CDR3 bases: TGTGCCAGCAGTTACTCCGGACCCCCGGGACAGGGTAGGGATGAGCAGTTCTTC. It specifies CASSYSGPPGQGRDEQFF.

This clonotype was seen once. A much bigger clone sits one base away, suggesting this may be a read error. V is TRBV6-2 or TRBV6-3 and J is TRBJ2-1; 9 nucleotides agree with TRBD2. The V and J ends lost 10 bases and 6 bases, in that order; junction bases with no gene match: 16. Germline V lookup: CDR1 MNHEY, CDR2 SVGEGT. The length of the CDR3 is 16 residues. CDR3 DNA: TGTGCCACCAGGGATCCCGGACTAGCGAGGTTCAATGAGCAGTTCTTC. Protein sequence: CATRDPGLARFNEQFF.

This clonotype has only a few counts. The V call is TRBV6-1, the J call TRBJ1-1; D is uncertain. This CDR3 spans 10 amino acids. Germline lookup yields CDR1 MNHNS and CDR2 SASEGT. Trimming left V 8 bases short and J 4 bases short, with 5 bases between. CDR3 DNA sequence: TGTGCCAGCCTGGCCACTGAAGCTTTCTTT. Amino acid sequence: CASLATEAFF.

This clonotype was picked up many times. V usage is TRBV11-2 and J usage is TRBJ2-1; D may match TRBD1 or TRBD2 (5 bases each). In germline, CDR1 is SGHAT, CDR2 FQNNGV. Trimming shortened V by 0 bases and J by 9 bases, and 21 bases separated the two germline ends. CDR3 length equals 17 residues. This CDR3 is CASSLDNRFLGTIEQFF. The CDR3 nucleotides are TGTGCCAGCAGCTTAGATAACAGGTTCCTAGGGACCATTGAGCAGTTCTTC.

The rearrangement uses TRBV13 and TRBJ2-7; the match to TRBD1 covers 9 bases. V was pared by 5 bases and J by 2 bases, with 7 bases of the junction left unmatched. The germline CDR1 and CDR2 sequences are PRHDT and FYEKMQ (reference sequence). This CDR3 contains 15 residues. CDR3: CASSLGTGLPYEQYV. Written as DNA, the CDR3 is TGTGCCAGCAGCCTCGGGACAGGGCTACCCTACGAGCAGTACGTC.

The gene calls are TRBV28 and TRBJ1-1, with 8 bases that match TRBD1. The CDR3 sequence is 15 residues long. The J segment lost 4 bases and the V segment lost 5 bases, leaving 9 bases of the junction unmatched. CDR1 and CDR2 (germline): MDHEN, SYDVKM. CDR3 region: CASSPGTGWGTEAFF. DNA for the CDR3: TGTGCCAGCAGTCCAGGGACAGGATGGGGCACTGAAGCTTTCTTT.

This clonotype was observed many times. The chain couples TRBV2 to TRBJ1-2; TRBD1 matches 10 bases. This CDR3 has 11 amino acids. Germline values: CDR1 SNHLY, CDR2 FYNNEI. V lost 10 bases and J lost 8; bases outside the gene matches: 4. The chain's CDR3 is CATGTGVGYTF. The CDR3 DNA reads TGTGCCACAGGGACAGGGGTCGGCTACACCTTC. Based on the CDR3 plus reference TRBV2 and TRBJ1-2, the full variable domain is EPEVTQTPSHQVTQMGQEVILRCVPISNHLYFYWYRQILGQKVEFLVSFYNNEISEKSEIFDDQFSVERPDGSNFTLKIRSTKLEDSAMYFCATGTGVGYTFGSGTRLTVV.

This clonotype showed up many times. The V gene is TRBV12-3 or TRBV12-4, the J gene TRBJ1-1, with 12 bases matching TRBD1. V was clipped by 6 bases and J by 6 bases; unmatched bases: 5. The CDR3 has 14 residues. CDR3 in DNA: TGTGCCAGCAGACGGGACAGGGGGCTGTCTGAAGCTTTCTTT. Translating it yields CASRRDRGLSEAFF.

This clonotype was observed a handful of times. The chain couples TRBV20-1 to TRBJ1-5; the match to TRBD1 covers 7 bases. The germline CDR1 and CDR2 sequences are DFQATT and SNEGSKA (reference sequence). This CDR3 has 15 amino acids. V lost 3 bases and J lost 6; bases outside the gene matches: 11. The CDR3 sequence: CSASPFDRAAQPQHF. The CDR3 DNA sequence: TGCAGTGCTAGCCCGTTCGACAGGGCGGCTCAGCCCCAGCATTTT.

The chain carries TRBV2 and TRBJ1-2; D uncertain. The germline V and J ends were trimmed by 5 bases and 1 base, with 5 bases remaining between them. The CDR3 is made up of 12 amino acids. Germline V lookup: CDR1 SNHLY, CDR2 FYNNEI. CDR3 nucleotides: TGTGCCAGCAGTACTCTTAACTATGGCTACACCTTC. Its translation: CASSTLNYGYTF. The whole variable domain, filled in from reference TRBV2 and TRBJ1-2, reads EPEVTQTPSHQVTQMGQEVILRCVPISNHLYFYWYRQILGQKVEFLVSFYNNEISEKSEIFDDQFSVERPDGSNFTLKIRSTKLEDSAMYFCASSTLNYGYTFGSGTRLTVV.

The V and J genes are TRBV4-2 and TRBJ2-1, with D possibly being TRBD1 or TRBD2 (5 bases each). Trimming took off 2 bases at V and 9 bases at J, with 11 bases between the two ends. The germline V gene has CDR1 LGHNA and CDR2 YNFKEQ. CDR3 length: 13 residues. The CDR3 region has the DNA TGTGCCAGCAGCCAACCGCCGGGGACTGAGCAGTTCTTC. It translates to CASSQPPGTEQFF.

In its sample, this clonotype was seen many times. The rearrangement uses TRBV5-5 and TRBJ2-5; 10 bases line up with TRBD1. The germline V gene encodes CDR1 SGHKS and CDR2 YYEKEE (reference sequence). Trimming cost V 4 bases and J 7 bases; bases outside gene matches: 13. The CDR3 spans 16 residues. The CDR3 nucleotides read TGTGCCAGCAGCCCGAATCGGGACAGGGGAGGGGTGACCCAGTACTTC. Encoded protein: CASSPNRDRGGVTQYF. Full variable domain (remainder filled in from reference TRBV5-5 and TRBJ2-5): DAGVTQSPTHLIKTRGQQVTLRCSPISGHKSVSWYQQVLGQGPQFIFQYYEKEERGRGNFPDRFSARQFPNYSSELNVNALLLGDSALYLCASSPNRDRGGVTQYFGPGTRLLVL.

This clonotype was observed many times. The chain carries TRBV28 and TRBJ2-5, with 10 bases fitting TRBD1. CDR3 length: 16 residues. The J segment lost 5 bases and the V segment lost 0 bases, leaving 6 bases of the junction unmatched. CDR1 is MDHEN and CDR2 is SYDVKM in the germline V gene. This CDR3 reads CASSLWDRGTAETQYF. CDR3 nucleotides: TGTGCCAGCAGTTTATGGGACAGGGGGACGGCGGAGACCCAGTACTTC.

As to this clonotype: A clone one base away is much larger, so this may be a read error. The rearrangement uses TRBV2 and TRBJ2-4; D uncertain. This CDR3 is 15 amino acids long. Germline-derived CDR1 and CDR2 are SNHLY and FYNNEI. V lost 6 bases, J lost 2 bases, and 14 bases lay in between. The CDR3 nucleotides are TGTGCCAGCAGCTGGGCGGCCGCAACCAAAAACATTCAGTACTTC. Protein: CASSWAAATKNIQYF.

This clonotype was detected many times. The rearrangement joins TRBV20-1 to TRBJ2-7; 8 nucleotides agree with TRBD2. V was clipped by 6 bases and J by 7 bases; unmatched bases: 20. The CDR3 runs to 16 residues. Germline V gene lookup returns CDR1 DFQATT and CDR2 SNEGSKA (reference sequence). CDR3 residues: CSAPKGLAALGMEQYF. DNA for the CDR3: TGCAGTGCCCCAAAAGGACTAGCTGCTCTAGGCATGGAGCAGTACTTC.

This clonotype was observed at least ten times. The rearrangement links TRBV20-1 to TRBJ1-5; no firm D call. Between the trimmed V and J ends, which lost 0 bases and 3 bases, there was a span of 6 bases. Per germline, CDR1 DFQATT and CDR2 SNEGSKA (reference sequence). This CDR3 contains 13 residues. Here the CDR3 DNA reads TGCAGTGCTAGAGATGCAGCCAATCAGCCCCAGCATTTT. Protein: CSARDAANQPQHF.

This clonotype was detected many times. The chain couples TRBV29-1 to TRBJ2-5, with D possibly matching TRBD2 (6 bases). V lost 3 bases to trimming and J lost 5 bases, with 16 bases between them. Per the germline V gene, CDR1 is SQVTM and CDR2 is ANQGSEA. CDR3 length: 14 residues. The CDR3, as DNA: TGCAGCGTTGACTGGCGGGGCATCGGGGAGACCCAGTACTTC. Translation: CSVDWRGIGETQYF.

There are many counts of this clonotype. The chain couples TRBV28 to TRBJ2-2; possibly TRBD2 for D (5 bases). The CDR3 runs 11 residues. Germline values: CDR1 MDHEN, CDR2 SYDVKM. Trimming took 10 bases from V and 6 from J, leaving 9 bases between them. In nucleotides, the CDR3 is TGTGCCATCGGGGTCCCCGGGGAGCTGTTTTTT. This sequence encodes CAIGVPGELFF.

This clonotype was found many times. The gene calls are TRBV7-9 and TRBJ2-7; TRBD1 agrees at 9 bases. After removal of 7 bases from V and 6 bases from J, the junction contained 13 bases not matched to a gene. The length of the CDR3 is 15 residues. CDR1 is SEHNR, CDR2 FQNEAQ, per germline (reference sequence). The CDR3 nucleotides read TGTGCCAGCATCGAGAGTGGGACAGGGCGGAGCGAGCAGTACTTC. Its translation: CASIESGTGRSEQYF.

This clonotype was seen ten or more times. The gene calls are TRBV2 and TRBJ2-2; the match to TRBD2 covers 7 bases. V lost 7 bases and J lost 3; bases outside the gene matches: 17. Germline CDR1 SNHLY, CDR2 FYNNEI. This CDR3 has 18 amino acids. This CDR3 reads CASKRGTIERRDTGELFF. CDR3 DNA: TGTGCCAGCAAGCGGGGCACCATTGAAAGGAGGGACACCGGGGAGCTGTTTTTT.

This rearrangement joins TRBV4-3 to TRBJ2-2, with 9 bases lining up with TRBD2. V lost 5 bases and J lost 3; bases outside the gene matches: 13. The CDR3 totals 18 residues. Germline CDR1 and CDR2: LGHNA and YSLEER. Here the CDR3 reads CASSRTSVASLDTGELFF. The CDR3 nucleotides read TGCGCCAGCAGCAGGACTAGCGTGGCCTCCTTAGACACCGGGGAGCTGTTTTTT.

This clonotype was seen ten or more times. This chain connects TRBV20-1 to TRBJ1-6; D uncertain. The CDR3 consists of 12 residues. Germline loops: CDR1 DFQATT, CDR2 SNEGSKA (reference sequence). Between the trimmed V and J ends, which lost 6 bases and 7 bases, there was a span of 10 bases. CDR3 DNA: TGCAGTGCGCGTCCTGGGAATTCACCCCTCCACTTT. Its protein product is CSARPGNSPLHF.

The gene calls are TRBV18 and TRBJ1-5; the match to TRBD1 covers 7 bases. CDR1 and CDR2 (germline): KGHSH, LQKENI. After removal of 1 base from V and 0 bases from J, the junction contained 12 bases not matched to a gene. This CDR3 comprises 19 residues. CDR3: CASSPRPGQLFYSNQPQHF. CDR3 sequence (DNA): TGTGCCAGCTCACCACGACCGGGACAGCTTTTTTATAGCAATCAGCCCCAGCATTTT. Looking up the rest from reference TRBV18 and TRBJ1-5 gives the full variable domain: NAGVMQNPRHLVRRRGQEARLRCSPMKGHSHVYWYRQLPEEGLKFMVYLQKENIIDESGMPKERFSAEFPKEGPSILRIQQVVRGDSAAYFCASSPRPGQLFYSNQPQHFGDGTRLSIL.

This clonotype occurred once. The chain recombines TRBV7-2 with TRBJ1-2, with 11 positions matching TRBD1. Trimming took 2 bases from V and 6 from J; bases not matched to a gene: 11. Germline V gene sequence: CDR1 SGHTA, CDR2 FQGNSA. The CDR3 has 17 amino acids. CDR3 nucleotides: TGTGCCAGCAGCTTATCGCTGGGGGGACAGGGGGACGATGGCTACACCTTC. It is translated as CASSLSLGGQGDDGYTF.

The V gene is TRBV7-8, the J gene TRBJ2-4; a weak D match, TRBD1 (6 bases). V was trimmed by 2 bases and J by 5 bases, leaving 16 bases between them. Germline CDR1 and CDR2: SGHVS and FQNEAQ. This CDR3 has 16 residues. CDR3 sequence reads: CASSLSAHKGENIQYF. The CDR3 DNA is TGTGCCAGCAGCTTATCGGCCCATAAGGGGGAAAACATTCAGTACTTC. Combining the CDR3 with reference TRBV7-8 and TRBJ2-4 gives the whole variable domain GAGVSQSPRYKVAKRGQDVALRCDPISGHVSLFWYQQALGQGPEFLTYFQNEAQLDKSGLPSDRFFAERPEGSVSTLKIQRTQQEDSAVYLCASSLSAHKGENIQYFGAGTRLSVL.

This clonotype was counted ten times or more. The chain joins TRBV12-3 or TRBV12-4 to TRBJ2-3; D is possibly TRBD2 (5 bases). CDR3 length equals 13 residues. Trimming shortened V by 2 bases and J by 5 bases, and 8 bases separated the two germline ends. The DNA of the CDR3 is TGTGCCAGCAGTTTAAGAGGGAGAGATACGCAGTATTTT. This codes for CASSLRGRDTQYF.

At least ten counts were recorded for this clonotype. The chain recombines TRBV30 with TRBJ1-4; possible D gene TRBD1, 6 bases. The CDR3 extends over 15 amino acids. Germline CDR1 is GTSNPN and CDR2 is SVGIG (reference sequence). Trimming removed 4 bases from V and 3 bases from J, with 15 bases in between. CDR3 loop: CAWNKMGAANEKLFF. CDR3 DNA sequence: TGTGCCTGGAATAAAATGGGGGCGGCTAATGAAAAACTGTTTTTT.

This clonotype was detected many times. V gene TRBV6-1 combines with J gene TRBJ2-1; TRBD1 matches 9 bases. Per germline, CDR1 MNHNS and CDR2 SASEGT. J gave up 12 bases and V 6 bases, and 12 bases lay outside the gene matches. The CDR3 spans 14 residues. The CDR3 DNA is TGTGCCAGCAGCAAGGTGCCGGGACAGGGCTTGCAGTTCTTC. This gives the protein CASSKVPGQGLQFF.